The 31 T cell receptor beta chains below come from one sample, sequenced in a study of shared clonotypes between healthy human individuals. Generated by immunoSEQ multiplex PCR, the TCRdb table keeps only in-frame clones and is missing some. The sample lists about 1.1 million clones, roughly 80% occurring once. Sequencing was performed on memory CD4+ T cells from PBMCs. As to subset: CD45RA-negative fraction. These receptors were collected from a man aged 18-30 years in good health. Some clones in this sample may be carry-over from other donors' samples.

This chain links TRBV14 with TRBJ1-1; 8 bases are shared with TRBD1. The trim removed 2 bases at V and 4 bases at J, leaving 6 bases unmatched. This CDR3 region has 15 residues. Per the germline V gene, CDR1 is SGHDN and CDR2 is FVKESK. CDR3 in amino acids: CASSQQSGGPTEAFF. CDR3 DNA: TGTGCCAGCAGCCAACAATCAGGGGGCCCCACTGAAGCTTTCTTT.

The table lists this clone with many counts. This chain joins TRBV29-1 and TRBJ2-7; the D is unclear. The V end was cut by 1 base, the J end by 4 bases, with 5 bases between. CDR1 and CDR2 from the germline V gene are SQVTM and ANQGSEA. This CDR3 comprises 11 residues. Here the CDR3 reads CSVEVSYEQYF. CDR3 in DNA: TGCAGCGTTGAAGTGTCGTACGAGCAGTACTTC.

V and J are TRBV7-6 and TRBJ2-5; D is perhaps TRBD1 (6 bases). This CDR3 is 15 amino acids long. Germline loops: CDR1 SGHVS, CDR2 FNYEAQ. V gave up 2 bases and J gave up 1 base, with 11 bases separating them. This CDR3 reads CASSLFTGPQETQYF. The CDR3 DNA is TGTGCCAGCAGCTTATTTACAGGGCCCCAAGAGACCCAGTACTTC.

The CDR3 nucleotides are TGTGCCAGCAGACGAGGACAGGGATCCTACGAGCAGTACTTC. This gives the protein CASRRGQGSYEQYF. The chain carries TRBV5-6 and TRBJ2-7; 8 bases fit TRBD1. The CDR3 is 14 residues long. Trimming removed 5 bases from V and 1 base from J; junction bases left unmatched: 5. Per the germline V gene, CDR1 is SGHDT and CDR2 is YYEEEE. The full variable domain, rest sourced from reference TRBV5-6 and TRBJ2-7, is DAGVTQSPTHLIKTRGQQVTLRCSPKSGHDTVSWYQQALGQGPQFIFQYYEEEERQRGNFPDRFSGHQFPNYSSELNVNALLLGDSALYLCASRRGQGSYEQYFGPGTRLTVT.

The chain uses TRBV29-1 and TRBJ2-5; 8 bases map to TRBD1. Germline CDR1 and CDR2: SQVTM and ANQGSEA. J was trimmed by 4 bases and V by 4 bases; bases with no gene match: 8. The CDR3 consists of 14 residues. The CDR3 region has the DNA TGCAGCGTTGTGCAGGGGGCGCCTGGAGAGACCCAGTACTTC. Protein sequence: CSVVQGAPGETQYF.

The sample holds a few counts of this clone. This chain connects TRBV7-3 to TRBJ2-1, with TRBD1 matching 7 bases. CDR3 size: 14 residues. The V segment lost 0 bases and the J segment 8 bases; nucleotides outside the gene matches: 4. Per germline, CDR1 SGHTA and CDR2 FQGTGA. The CDR3, as DNA: TGTGCCAGCAGCTTAACCCGACAGGGTCATGAGCAGTTCTTC. Translation: CASSLTRQGHEQFF.

The sample holds a few counts of this clone. The V and J genes are TRBV5-4 and TRBJ2-1, with TRBD2 as a possible D gene (6 bases). The germline V gene encodes CDR1 SGHNT and CDR2 YYREEE (reference sequence). With 1 base removed from V and 7 bases from J, the gap between germline ends came to 12 bases. This CDR3 has 14 amino acids. The CDR3 region is CASSLLGSGNEQFF. The DNA for the CDR3 is TGTGCCAGCAGCTTGTTAGGTAGCGGTAATGAGCAGTTCTTC.

There are a few counts of this clone. V is TRBV19 and J is TRBJ1-1, with 9 bases aligning to TRBD1. The CDR3 is made up of 13 amino acids. Germline V gives CDR1 LNHDA, CDR2 SQIVND (reference sequence). V shed 4 bases, J shed 13 bases, and the junction held 10 bases outside the gene matches. CDR3 protein: CASSNRDRAYGFF. CDR3 sequence (DNA): TGTGCCAGTAGTAACCGGGACAGGGCTTATGGTTTCTTT.

The chain has TRBV5-5 and TRBJ2-5, with 9 nucleotides matching TRBD1. This CDR3 is 15 amino acids long. Unmatched junction bases numbered 8, after V lost 3 bases and J lost 5 bases. Germline lookup yields CDR1 SGHKS and CDR2 YYEKEE (reference sequence). The CDR3 protein is CASSSWGTGGETQYF. CDR3 nucleotide sequence: TGTGCCAGCAGCTCTTGGGGCACAGGGGGCGAGACCCAGTACTTC.

The genes are TRBV9 and TRBJ1-6, with 10 nucleotides matching TRBD1. The CDR3 has 16 residues. Germline CDR1 SGDLS, CDR2 YYNGEE. V shed 3 bases and J 10 bases; nucleotides not matched to a gene: 10. CDR3 sequence reads: CASSAGTGALGSPLHF. The DNA for the CDR3 is TGTGCCAGCAGCGCCGGGACAGGGGCATTGGGCTCACCCCTCCACTTT.

The sample holds one count of this clone. Different DNA sequences within this sample yield the same CDR3. The chain is built from TRBV7-9 and TRBJ2-7; D remains ambiguous. Germline CDR1 is SEHNR and CDR2 is FQNEAQ (reference sequence). CDR3 length: 14 amino acids. V gave up 2 bases and J gave up 2 bases, with 10 bases separating them. In DNA, the CDR3 is TGTGCCAGCAGCTTAAGTGGGCAGACCTACGAGCAGTACTTC. Its protein product is CASSLSGQTYEQYF.

This clone was seen once. J is TRBJ2-1 and V is TRBV20-1; no reliable D call. In germline, CDR1 is DFQATT, CDR2 SNEGSKA (reference sequence). The V end lost 3 bases, the J end lost 5 bases, and 5 bases lay between the germline ends. The CDR3 extends over 11 amino acids. In nucleotides, the CDR3 is TGCAGTGCTAGCCCCGACAATGAGCAGTTCTTC. Its protein is CSASPDNEQFF.

V usage is TRBV30 and J usage is TRBJ1-3; D remains unclear. The CDR3 runs 11 residues. V lost 3 bases and J 8 bases, leaving 8 bases between the germline ends. Germline-derived CDR1 and CDR2 are GTSNPN and SVGIG (reference sequence). The CDR3 nucleotides read TGTGCCTGGAGAATTTCTTACACCATATATTTT. It codes for CAWRISYTIYF.

The chain combines TRBV7-9 with TRBJ1-5; a possible D gene is TRBD1 (6 bases). The germline CDR1 and CDR2 sequences are SEHNR and FQNEAQ (reference sequence). The CDR3 is 15 amino acids. V was trimmed by 5 bases and J by 2 bases, leaving 13 bases between them. The CDR3 nucleotides read TGTGCCAGCAGCCCCAGGGGACGGGGCAATCAGCCCCAGCATTTT. It is translated as CASSPRGRGNQPQHF.

V and J are TRBV4-1 and TRBJ1-1; D is possibly TRBD1 (6 bases). Looked up from germline, CDR1 is MGHRA and CDR2 is YSYEKL. Between the trimmed V and J ends, which lost 3 bases and 9 bases, there was a span of 20 bases. There are 15 residues in the CDR3. The CDR3 is CASSHDWTARQQAFF. DNA of the CDR3: TGCGCCAGCAGCCATGACTGGACAGCCAGGCAACAAGCTTTCTTT.

This clone was found a few times. The J gene is TRBJ2-7, the V gene TRBV2; possible D gene TRBD1, 6 bases. In germline, CDR1 is SNHLY, CDR2 FYNNEI. Deletions cut 8 bases from V and 6 bases from J, with 23 bases between. The CDR3 is 15 residues long. CDR3 nucleotide sequence: TGTGCCAGCGGACGCGATCTACAGGGAATGGGCGAGCAGTACTTC. It is translated as CASGRDLQGMGEQYF.

The chain joins TRBV6-1 to TRBJ2-7, with 7 bases matching TRBD1. V lost 7 bases to trimming and J lost 0 bases; unmatched junction nucleotides: 6. This CDR3 has 14 amino acids. Germline CDR1 and CDR2: MNHNS and SASEGT. CDR3: CASTRDRTSYEQYF. CDR3 sequence (DNA): TGTGCCAGCACCCGGGACAGAACCTCCTACGAGCAGTACTTC.

This sequence joins TRBV5-8 and TRBJ2-2, with D hard to call. CDR1 and CDR2 (germline): SGHTS, YDEGEE. V lost 2 bases and J 6 bases, leaving 8 bases between the germline ends. This CDR3 is built from 13 residues. The CDR3 nucleotides read TGTGCCAGCAGCTTAGCAGGTCCCGGGGAGCTGTTTTTT. Residues: CASSLAGPGELFF.

The chain couples TRBV28 to TRBJ2-7, with D possibly called TRBD1 or TRBD2 (5 bases each). Trimming left V 6 bases short and J 7 bases short, with 19 bases between. The germline V gene has CDR1 MDHEN and CDR2 SYDVKM. The CDR3 contains 14 residues. The CDR3 region is CASSPGAPAGEQYF. In DNA, the CDR3 is TGTGCCAGCAGCCCCGGGGCACCCGCCGGAGAGCAGTACTTC.

Comment on this clone: One end of the junction does not line up with germline, which may come from a read error. V usage is TRBV7-2 and J usage is TRBJ2-6; D tentatively reads TRBD1 or TRBD2 (5 bases each). The CDR3 consists of 19 residues. In germline, CDR1 is SGHTA, CDR2 FQGNSA. This CDR3 is CASSFLRSGSRSGANVLAF. The CDR3 nucleotides read TGTGCCAGCAGCTTCCTCCGGTCGGGAAGCCGATCTGGGGCCAACGTCCTGGCTTTC.

The chain carries TRBV25-1 and TRBJ1-3; no definite D call. V dropped 10 bases and J dropped 4 bases, with 11 bases sitting between them. Germline CDR1 MGHDK, CDR2 SYGVNS. The CDR3 runs to 12 residues. CDR3 nucleotides: TGTGCCACCCAGGAATGGGGAAACACCATATATTTT. Its translation: CATQEWGNTIYF.

This clone was seen a handful of times. The chain carries TRBV5-1 and TRBJ2-5; the D gene is possibly TRBD2 (7 bases). There are 16 residues in the CDR3. From germline, CDR1 is SGHRS and CDR2 YFSETQ. V shed 4 bases and J shed 1 base, with 17 bases lying between them. Here the CDR3 reads CASSRGGRTSQETQYF. The CDR3 DNA sequence: TGCGCCAGCAGCAGGGGGGGGCGAACTAGCCAAGAGACCCAGTACTTC.

The chain is built from TRBV28 and TRBJ1-4, with 9 positions matching TRBD1. CDR3 length equals 19 residues. V lost 7 bases and J lost 10; bases outside the gene matches: 25. Per germline, CDR1 MDHEN and CDR2 SYDVKM. The CDR3 loop reads CASIPSPGQGKELFGKLFF. The DNA for the CDR3 is TGTGCCAGCATCCCTTCACCGGGACAGGGAAAGGAGTTGTTCGGAAAACTGTTTTTT.

The chain couples TRBV29-1 to TRBJ2-1, with 7 bases lining up with TRBD2. V lost 4 bases and J lost 7; bases outside the gene matches: 13. This CDR3 contains 15 residues. CDR1 and CDR2 (germline): SQVTM, ANQGSEA. The CDR3 DNA sequence: TGCAGCGTTGTGTGGATGGGGGGGAACGGGAATGAGCAGTTCTTC. It is translated as CSVVWMGGNGNEQFF.

This clone was seen repeatedly, ten times or more. The chain employs TRBV5-1 and TRBJ1-1, with a possible D match to TRBD1 (5 bases). The CDR3 extends over 13 amino acids. CDR1 SGHRS and CDR2 YFSETQ come from the germline V gene. V lost 4 bases to trimming and J lost 3 bases, with 10 bases between them. In DNA form, the CDR3 reads TGCGCCAGCAGCCGGGAAGGGGACACTGAAGCTTTCTTT. Translating it yields CASSREGDTEAFF.

The chain uses TRBV9 and TRBJ1-1, with D tentatively TRBD1 (6 bases). In germline, CDR1 is SGDLS, CDR2 YYNGEE. Trimming cost V 5 bases and J 9 bases, with 14 bases left between them. The CDR3 runs to 12 residues. CDR3 coding DNA: TGTGCCAGCAGGGCCTCAGGGGAGAAAGCTTTCTTT. It yields the protein CASRASGEKAFF.

The chain joins TRBV2 to TRBJ1-5; D gene ambiguous. This CDR3 is built from 14 residues. Germline-derived CDR1 and CDR2 are SNHLY and FYNNEI. V shed 2 bases and J shed 2 bases, with 7 bases lying between them. The CDR3 loop is CASSERFGNQPQHF. Written as DNA, the CDR3 is TGTGCCAGCAGTGAAAGGTTCGGCAATCAGCCCCAGCATTTT.

The chain recombines TRBV5-8 with TRBJ2-3, with 8 bases matching TRBD2. The J segment lost 4 bases and the V segment lost 1 base, leaving 17 bases of the junction unmatched. The CDR3 extends over 19 amino acids. Germline V gives CDR1 SGHTS, CDR2 YDEGEE. The CDR3 loop reads CASSLRLLGGGPSPDTQYF. DNA of the CDR3: TGTGCCAGCAGCTTGAGACTCCTCGGGGGGGGGCCTAGCCCAGATACGCAGTATTTT. Full variable domain (missing parts from reference TRBV5-8 and TRBJ2-3): EAGVTQSPTHLIKTRGQQATLRCSPISGHTSVYWYQQALGLGLQFLLWYDEGEERNRGNFPPRFSGRQFPNYSSELNVNALELEDSALYLCASSLRLLGGGPSPDTQYFGPGTRLTVL.

The J gene is TRBJ2-1, the V gene TRBV5-4, with D possibly matching TRBD2 (6 bases). The ends were cut back, 4 bases at V and 0 bases at J, with 11 bases in the middle. The CDR3 is 15 amino acids. Germline V gene data show CDR1 as SGHNT and CDR2 as YYREEE (reference sequence). In DNA, the CDR3 is TGTGCCAGCAGCGGAAAGGAGGGCTCCTACAATGAGCAGTTCTTC. Its protein product is CASSGKEGSYNEQFF.

This sequence joins TRBV28 and TRBJ1-4; maybe TRBD1 (6 bases). Germline CDR1 reads MDHEN; CDR2 reads SYDVKM. The length of the CDR3 is 15 residues. V lost 5 bases to trimming and J lost 5 bases, with 15 bases between them. The CDR3 DNA reads as TGTGCCAGCAGTGGGGGCAGGGTGGGGAATGAAAAACTGTTTTTT. Translating gives CASSGGRVGNEKLFF. Filled out from reference TRBV28 and TRBJ1-4, the complete variable domain reads DVKVTQSSRYLVKRTGEKVFLECVQDMDHENMFWYRQDPGLGLRLIYFSYDVKMKEKGDIPEGYSVSREKKERFSLILESASTNQTSMYLCASSGGRVGNEKLFFGSGTQLSVL.

V and J are TRBV27 and TRBJ2-3; D is ambiguous. This CDR3 is built from 15 residues. Trimming took off 2 bases at V and 0 bases at J, with 9 bases between the two ends. Germline-derived CDR1 and CDR2 are MNHEY and SMNVEV (reference sequence). The CDR3 sequence is CASSLQEPSTDTQYF. The CDR3 DNA reads as TGTGCCAGCAGTTTACAGGAGCCAAGCACAGATACGCAGTATTTT.